The source of this T cell receptor beta chain is a study of beta chain features in type 1 diabetes. Study conclusions and caveats: Compared with healthy donors, patients appeared to share more similar naive, central memory and regulatory TCRB repertoires.

Each of the CD4+ naive, central memory, regulatory and stem cell-like memory populations was sorted via CD45RO/CCR7/CD25/CD127/CD95/CD27. Notes on this clone: Its matching antigen is unknown.

The investigators reverse transcribed all of the isolated RNA, so they sequenced expressed TCRB transcripts. TCRdb keeps only in-frame clones here, not all; method: immunoSEQ multiplex PCR. The top ten hold around 0.45% of the sample, which has over 300,000 clones, approximately 8% seen once. The sequence came from a woman aged 18-29 years in good health. Specimen: central memory CD4+ T cells from blood.

In DNA, the CDR3 is TGTGCCAGTAGTTCGCATAGCGTAGCCGGGGAGCTGTTTTTT. Encoded protein: CASSSHSVAGELFF. The chain employs TRBV19 and TRBJ2-2; maybe TRBD2 (5 bases). The germline V gene has CDR1 LNHDA and CDR2 SQIVND (reference sequence). V lost 5 bases and J lost 6, with 13 bases in between. The CDR3 runs to 14 residues.